Here is one T cell receptor (beta chain) with its context. TCRdb re-derived calls from the RT-PCR reads in MiXCR, one entry per CDR3 protein. The sample lists 710,000 or so distinct CDR3 sequences, approximately 14% occurring once. The data were taken from a study of response to subunit inactivated influenza vaccine. Trimming took off 0 bases at V and 3 bases at J, with 8 bases between the two ends. CDR1 is MNHEY, CDR2 SVGAGI, per germline. The CDR3 has 14 residues. The rearrangement uses TRBV6-5 and TRBJ1-2; unclear D gene. This clonotype originated in a man aged 50 to 60 who received an inactivated influenza vaccine. Sequenced material: PBMCs from blood, taken less than 13 days after vaccination. For the CDR3, the DNA is TGTGCCAGCAGTTACTCGAGGGTAGACTATGGCTACACCTTC. The encoded protein is CASSYSRVDYGYTF.